This T cell receptor (beta chain) was identified during a study of T cell changes during pregnancy in multiple sclerosis (dated by TCRdb to between 2018 and 2021). Background for the entire study: The study examined how the T cell repertoire changed over the course of pregnancy in women with multiple sclerosis.

Libraries came from the immunoSEQ multiplex PCR assay. Held by TCRdb, this immuneACCESS table contains in-frame sequences only and omits some clones. Under half of the omission traces to an unresolved V gene where checked; the cause of the rest is unknown. Here the sample has about 44,000 clones; 90% occur a single time. Under 0.75% of the sample is held by the ten biggest clonotypes. Points on this clone: No cognate antigen has been identified for it. No clone much larger than this one lies a single base away; base qualities are absent.

The TCR sequence derives from a female donor with multiple sclerosis, enrolled in a pregnancy study. Sequenced material: CD4+ T cells from peripheral blood mononuclear cells, taken before pregnancy.

The nucleotide sequence is given as TGTGCCAGTAGTACCCATCGGACAGGTGGTAACACTGAAGCTTTCTTT. This translates into CASSTHRTGGNTEAFF. The rearrangement joined TRBV19 to TRBJ1-1; 7 bases in the junction line up with TRBD1. Looking up the germline V gene (reference sequence) yields CDR1 LNHDA and CDR2 SQIVND. Including cysteine and phenylalanine, the CDR3 has 16 amino acids. Of the read, only the CDR3 DNA is kept; its 48 bases are in frame from base 1. V has 4 bases trimmed and J has 2 bases trimmed; junction bases matching no gene number 10.